The 3 T cell receptor beta chains below all came from one sample that was sequenced in a study of yellow fever vaccine responses in identical twins. Each CDR3 protein is one row after TCRdb ran MiXCR on the RT-PCR reads. The table has about 23,000 distinct CDR3 sequences, under 85% seen once; the top ten hold 4.8%. The sample was T cells from blood (PBMCs), unsorted or a sorted subset (not recorded which), taken before or after yellow fever vaccination (not recorded which). The receptors were gathered from a woman in her late teens or twenties who received the yellow fever vaccine.

The chain recombines TRBV12-3 or TRBV12-4 with TRBJ2-1; tentative D call: TRBD2 (5 bases). The CDR3 extends over 14 amino acids. V shed 8 bases and J shed 0 bases, with 11 bases lying between them. The DNA of the CDR3 is TGTGCCAGCCGGCTAGCTGACTCCTACAATGAGCAGTTCTTC. The encoded protein is CASRLADSYNEQFF.

This chain connects TRBV29-1 to TRBJ2-2; perhaps TRBD2 as D (6 bases). The CDR3 contains 13 residues. The V gene lost 6 bases and the J gene lost 5 bases, with 13 bases spanning the gap. CDR1 and CDR2 (germline): SQVTM, ANQGSEA. Here the CDR3 reads CSVARLVTGELFF. In DNA form, the CDR3 reads TGCAGCGTGGCCCGACTAGTAACCGGGGAGCTGTTTTTT.

The rearrangement links TRBV10-1 to TRBJ2-1, with 8 bases identical to TRBD2. The V segment lost 0 bases and the J segment 5 bases; nucleotides outside the gene matches: 6. Germline CDR1 is WNHNN and CDR2 is SYGVQD (reference sequence). The CDR3 is 16 residues long. The CDR3 loop is CASSESLGSGNNEQFF. The DNA for the CDR3 is TGCGCCAGCAGTGAGTCGTTGGGTAGCGGGAACAATGAGCAGTTCTTC.